These 8 T cell receptor beta chains share one sample of origin, sequenced in a study of blood T cell repertoires in COVID-19. Data came from immunoSEQ multiplex PCR; TCRdb stores just in-frame clones and leaves some out. The sample yields a few hundred thousand clones, about 90% seen once. Source material: PBMCs or T cells enriched from blood (not recorded which). The receptor source for this set is a woman younger than 45 who had been exposed to COVID-19.

The gene calls are TRBV6-2 or TRBV6-3 and TRBJ1-2; TRBD1 aligns across 7 bases. V shed 5 bases, J shed 4 bases, and the junction held 10 bases outside the gene matches. The CDR3 consists of 15 residues. Looked up from germline, CDR1 is MNHEY and CDR2 is SVGEGT. The CDR3 coding sequence is TGTGCCAGCAGTGTCGGGAGGGGGCTTGGCTATGGCTACACCTTC. Protein sequence: CASSVGRGLGYGYTF.

This rearrangement joins TRBV28 to TRBJ1-3; D is perhaps TRBD1 (6 bases). The CDR3 consists of 19 residues. V was shortened by 6 bases and J by 1 base, with 25 bases between the two germline ends. Germline CDR1 reads MDHEN; CDR2 reads SYDVKM. The CDR3 loop is CASRMGDPREQGSGNTIYF. The DNA of the CDR3 is TGTGCCAGCAGGATGGGGGACCCGAGGGAGCAGGGGTCTGGAAACACCATATATTTT.

V gene TRBV19 combines with J gene TRBJ1-1, with D unclear. Germline V gene lookup returns CDR1 LNHDA and CDR2 SQIVND (reference sequence). Trimming took off 1 base at V and 4 bases at J, with 7 bases between the two ends. The CDR3 has 13 residues. The CDR3 loop is CASSIGSVTEAFF. The CDR3 region has the DNA TGTGCCAGTAGTATAGGGTCGGTCACTGAAGCTTTCTTT.

V is TRBV7-9 and J is TRBJ2-1, with 10 nucleotides matching TRBD2. The ends lost 5 bases at V and 15 bases at J; junction bases unmatched: 13. CDR1 SEHNR and CDR2 FQNEAQ come from the germline V gene (reference sequence). The CDR3 extends over 14 amino acids. CDR3 DNA: TGTGCCAGCAGCCCATTGGCTAGCGGGAGTCTAGTGTTCTTC. Protein product: CASSPLASGSLVFF.

The rearrangement links TRBV6-5 to TRBJ1-6; tentative D call: TRBD1 (6 bases). This CDR3 has 15 residues. Germline loops: CDR1 MNHEY, CDR2 SVGAGI. Trimming took off 3 bases at V and 9 bases at J, with 15 bases between the two ends. The CDR3 nucleotides read TGTGCCAGCAGTTATGGGGCAGGGGAAGGTTCACCCCTCCACTTT. Residues: CASSYGAGEGSPLHF.

The V and J genes are TRBV14 and TRBJ2-1, with D uncertain. The CDR3 has 12 residues. Trimming removed 3 bases at V and 7 bases at J, with 7 bases between. Germline-derived CDR1 and CDR2 are SGHDN and FVKESK. CDR3 amino acids: CASSHGFNEQFF. In DNA form, the CDR3 reads TGTGCCAGCAGCCACGGGTTTAATGAGCAGTTCTTC.

In this sample, this clone turned up once. The chain uses TRBV3-1 (or the pseudogene TRBV3-2) and TRBJ2-3, with D perhaps TRBD2 (6 bases). This CDR3 region has 17 residues. Trimming left V 3 bases short and J 1 base short, with 17 bases between. The germline V gene encodes CDR1 LGHDT and CDR2 YNNKEL (reference sequence). The CDR3 coding sequence is TGTGCCAGCAGCCATGCTTCGGGAGATCGGGGCACAGATACGCAGTATTTT. It is translated as CASSHASGDRGTDTQYF.

The rearrangement uses TRBV12-3 or TRBV12-4 and TRBJ2-7, with D possibly TRBD1 on 5 matching bases. The length of the CDR3 is 13 residues. Trimming shortened V by 8 bases and J by 2 bases, and 13 bases separated the two germline ends. CDR3 nucleotide sequence: TGTGCCAGCCCCCAGGGTCGCCCCTACGAGCAGTACTTC. Amino acids: CASPQGRPYEQYF.